This T cell receptor beta chain was sequenced during a study of T cells in Graves' hyperthyroidism and ophthalmopathy. Findings of the study overall: Blood samples included most of the expanded thyroid clonotypes exceeding 0.001.

RNA transcripts provided the source from which TCR beta CDR3 regions were amplified. The HTBI primer set drove a first-round RT-PCR of the TCR CDR3. TCRdb reprocessed the multiplex PCR reads via MiXCR and lists one record per CDR3 protein. The sample yields over 500,000 distinct CDR3 sequences, over 45% seen once. V dropped 5 bases and J dropped 6 bases, with 18 bases sitting between them. The CDR3 runs to 14 residues. The germline gives CDR1 DFQATT, CDR2 SNEGSKA (reference sequence). This clonotype was detected a few times. Its matching antigen is unknown. This receptor was identified in an adult woman with Graves' disease, either hyperthyroidism or ophthalmopathy (not recorded which). The chain recombines TRBV20-1 with TRBJ2-3, with D unclear. The sequencing input was peripheral blood or thyroid tissue (not recorded which). The CDR3 nucleotides read TGCAGTGCTCCACTTCGGCTTACCCGGGATACGCAGTATTTT. Amino acid sequence: CSAPLRLTRDTQYF.